This entry is about one TCR beta chain. Its antigen remains unidentified. The record has no base qualities; no much larger clone is one base away. This entry belongs to a study of cytomegalovirus exposure and HLA in healthy donors (dated by TCRdb to about 2017). Some background on the complete study: According to an earlier analysis of 587 of the donors, 200 million or so T cells yielded 117 million unique TCR beta sequences and 276 Gb of sequence data. An early release that covered more than 550 HLA-typed donors contained about 300 gigabases of sequencing data and approximately 85 million unique TCR sequences. Of the roughly 420 genotyped donors, 75% to 85% were placed in the genetic ancestry cluster associated with self-reported Caucasian donors. The study aimed to test whether cataloging public T cell receptors could reveal signatures of past pathogen exposure. The T cell repertoires of under 750 subjects were profiled by immunosequencing and related to cytomegalovirus serostatus. In addition to the first cohort of hundreds of subjects, a separate validation cohort of 130 or so different subjects was used. To predict cytomegalovirus infection status, the study combined high-throughput TCR immunosequencing, statistical association of individual TCRs with disease status, and machine learning. In a later analysis, previously published TCR beta repertoires from about 640 donors were re-analyzed and high-resolution HLA genotyping was added so that TCR occurrence patterns could be studied. The later analysis used no new phenotypic data to find candidate immune exposures, relying instead on TCR beta sequences and their occurrence across donors. An earlier analysis of about 620 of the donors applied high-throughput TCR beta sequencing to assess whether each TCR beta V gene segment acted as functional or pseudogenic. Donor age, sex, ethnicity and CMV serostatus were compiled together with the repertoire data. In a later genetic analysis, genome-wide SNP genotypes for about 55% of the roughly 700 donors were used, and that subset was treated as a discovery cohort. Every discovery cohort repertoire had been produced on one sequencing platform. Class I and class II HLA loci were covered by the typing at four-digit resolution. Typing coverage differed by locus: A, B, C, DRB1 and DQB1 were typed in about 620-630 donors, DQA1 in 522, DPA1 in approximately 600, and DPB1 in approximately 450. Because of strong linkage in the cohort, four or five DR-DQ haplotypes were treated as single units for association and clustering. Among roughly 400 genotyped donors of the cohort, an average of approximately 200,000 unique TCR beta nucleotide sequences was sequenced per donor, of which 15% to 20% were non-productive.

Here is what the overall study found, with its caveats: In both the original and validation cohorts, the classifier was reported to diagnose cytomegalovirus status with high specificity and sensitivity. In a later analysis, HLA-associated TCR beta chains were found to be more clonally expanded and to have lower generation probabilities than equally common non-associated chains. An earlier analysis of some 560 of the donors showed that most TCR beta V segments appeared in productive rearrangements either about 87% or about 30% of the time, which broadly matched IMGT annotations. According to a later genetic analysis, donors in an Asian-associated ancestry cluster had fewer N-insertions in productive TCRs than the roughly 700-donor mean. It was suggested by the authors that the approach could potentially be generalized to other disease states and immunological phenotypes. Linkage disequilibrium might explain the correlated functional status among segregating V segments, but an unknown experimental factor could not be excluded. A later analysis reported that several top co-occurrence clusters appeared linked to parvovirus B19, influenza, CMV and Epstein-Barr virus. A further reported finding was that TCR beta sequences accurately predicted the HLA-A and HLA-B alleles for most subjects in the first cohort. A later analysis found that TCR association rates varied across HLA loci, with DRB1 alleles showing the most associated TCRs and HLA-C alleles the fewest. A few of the identified cytomegalovirus-associated TCR beta chains were confirmed in vitro to be specific for cytomegalovirus antigens. Most TCR sequences were observed very rarely across donors, whereas some public TCRs were present in many individuals. The study gave a list of more than 150 TCR beta chains associated with cytomegalovirus. The only immune exposure information available for the cohort was CMV serostatus. Only TCR beta chains were sequenced in this cohort, and the absence of alpha or paired-chain data limited detectable features. A cluster of highly shared sequence variants was judged likely to represent a technical artifact of the sequencing pipeline. Roughly uniform sequencing depth across donors was assumed in presence/absence analyses, although this assumption may not hold. When HLA alleles, especially DR and DQ, strongly co-occurred, attributing TCR associations to individual alleles was difficult. Because HLA typing was missing for some donors at each locus, association tests included only the typed subset. A later analysis associated about 18,000 TCR beta sequences with specific HLA alleles at a false discovery rate of 0.05. In a later genetic analysis, a missense DCLRE1C variant was associated with V-gene and J-gene trimming of TCR beta chains, and the association was replicated in an independent cohort. Because counts were too low, some 17 rarely observed V segments, including chromosome 9 orphons, were left out of the earlier analysis of some 640 of the donors. Most CMV-associated TCR beta chains appeared to be HLA-restricted in a later analysis, and the HLA associations seemed to be driven largely by CMV exposure.

The cohort was made up of hundreds of healthy bone marrow donors. Cohort members were all nominally healthy when sampled, although unrecorded immune exposures were likely present. The donor was CMV seropositive and belonged to the group of a few hundred seropositive cohort members. Every donor gave a peripheral blood sample, and the peripheral blood mononuclear cells from that sample were used for TCR beta sequencing. Genomic DNA extraction from the blood cell samples was performed with the Qiagen DNeasy Blood Extraction Kit. Receptors were amplified or captured by the immunoSEQ multiplex PCR assay. For the multiplex PCR, a mixture combining 60 forward primers for TCR Vbeta segments and 13 reverse primers for TCR Jbeta segments was used. The CDR3 region of rearranged TCR beta genes was amplified from genomic DNA by a multiplex PCR assay. The Illumina HiSeq System was used to sequence the amplified TCR beta libraries as 87-base-pair reads. The study's processing was this. In a later analysis, roughly 80 million unique TCR beta chains were counted across the 500 to 850 repertoires, and approximately 11 million of these chains were shared by at least two donors. A nearest-neighbor algorithm error-corrected the raw reads and collapsed the reads into unique sequences, merging closely related sequences to remove PCR and sequencing errors. CDR3 sequences were aligned to IMGT reference sequences to assign V, D and J gene segments. For a sequence to be retained, at least a six-nucleotide match to both a V gene segment and a J gene segment was required. A rearrangement was called productive if the CDR3 had no stop codons and remained in frame with V and J, and every other rearrangement was called non-productive. Following IMGT convention, CDR3 was defined as the stretch from the second conserved V-encoded cysteine up to the conserved J-encoded phenylalanine. In an earlier analysis of 587 of the donors, sequences lacking an unambiguous match to a single V gene segment were excluded. An earlier analysis of a few hundred of the donors called V segments functional above 56.7% productive rearrangements and segregating when the between-donor standard deviation exceeded 5%. To diagnose cytomegalovirus status from the catalog of TCR beta chain sequences, a statistical classification framework was built. In a later analysis, V and J genes were assigned by comparing TCR nucleotide sequences against IMGT/GENE-DB human TR gene sequences. A later analysis assigned CDR3 sequences and most-parsimonious VDJ recombination scenarios with the TCRdist pipeline. A later analysis defined each TCR beta chain by its CDR3 amino acid sequence plus V-gene family, and excluded reads lacking a unique V-gene family. As a way to deal with suspected cross-contamination and a sequencing artifact, a later analysis dropped 450 to 600 nucleotide sequences that were highly shared and had low generation probability. In a later analysis, a clonal expansion index was calculated for each public chain from normalized within-repertoire ranks of inferred template counts. In a later analysis, generation probabilities were computed with a VDJ recombination model fitted to out-of-frame rearrangements, and the resulting probabilities were checked against IGoR. Hypergeometric tests were used in a later analysis to score TCR-TCR, TCR-HLA and TCR-CMV co-occurrence, with a repertoire-size bias correction applied to the TCR pairs. A later analysis estimated false discovery rates by permuting HLA or CMV assignments 20 times. In a later analysis, co-occurring TCRs were grouped using DBSCAN, with TCRdist sequence similarity added in when clustering inside HLA-allele-positive subsets. Repertoires with fewer than 30,000 or more than 120,000 public chains were left out of co-occurrence clustering, as were a few repertoires with anomalous nucleotide sharing. Imported from immuneACCESS, the table was reduced by TCRdb to in-frame sequences with V and J called. These copies leave out some clones; in studies compared against another copy, an unresolved V gene accounts for under half, and the cause of the remainder is not known. For V, J and clone size, that table is used; D and trimming come from the DNA. Within this sample are around 100,000 clones, with nearly 75% of them counted one time only. Roughly 4.4% of the sample goes to the ten largest clones.

This TCR was recovered from a man aged 25-40 years in good health and CMV-seropositive. Sequencing was performed on PBMCs.

Here is the DNA: TGTGCCAGCAGCTTATGGGGGCCCCAAGAGACCCAGTACTTC. Its protein is CASSLWGPQETQYF. The chain employs TRBV7-6 and TRBJ2-5; TRBD1 might be the D gene, on 6 matching bases. The germline V gene gives CDR1 as SGHVS and CDR2 as FNYEAQ. Trimming at the junction amounts to 2 bases on V and 1 base on J, and the germline ends lie 8 bases apart. From the cysteine through the phenylalanine, the CDR3 covers 14 amino acids. The entry retains the CDR3 DNA only, 42 bases that are in frame from base 1. The reference TRBV7-6 and TRBJ2-5 proteins fill in what lies around the CDR3, so the full variable domain reads GAGVSQSPRYKVTKRGQDVALRCDPISGHVSLYWYRQALGQGPEFLTYFNYEAQQDKSGLPNDRFSAERPEGSISTLTIQRTEQRDSAMYRCASSLWGPQETQYFGPGTRLLVL.